This T cell receptor beta chain comes out of a study of OX40 agonist ivuxolimab in advanced cancers. Some clones are missing from TCRdb's copy, which holds only in-frame ones; the method was immunoSEQ multiplex PCR. The repertoire consists of 65,000 to 75,000 clones, with 80% to 95% occurring once and the leading ten covering around 0.46%. The CDR3 totals 16 residues. Germline V CDR1 and CDR2: MNHEY, SMNVEV (reference sequence). Unmatched junction bases numbered 8, after V lost 5 bases and J lost 2 bases. The material was CD4+ or CD8+ T cells sorted from blood, obtained in a trial of the OX40 agonist ivuxolimab. The chain couples TRBV27 to TRBJ2-2; TRBD2 aligns across 7 bases. The receptor was derived from an adult with an advanced solid tumor such as melanoma, head and neck, liver or kidney cancer. The CDR3 DNA reads as TGTGCCAGCAGTCCAGGCGGGAGACTAAACACCGGGGAGCTGTTTTTT. It is translated as CASSPGGRLNTGELFF.